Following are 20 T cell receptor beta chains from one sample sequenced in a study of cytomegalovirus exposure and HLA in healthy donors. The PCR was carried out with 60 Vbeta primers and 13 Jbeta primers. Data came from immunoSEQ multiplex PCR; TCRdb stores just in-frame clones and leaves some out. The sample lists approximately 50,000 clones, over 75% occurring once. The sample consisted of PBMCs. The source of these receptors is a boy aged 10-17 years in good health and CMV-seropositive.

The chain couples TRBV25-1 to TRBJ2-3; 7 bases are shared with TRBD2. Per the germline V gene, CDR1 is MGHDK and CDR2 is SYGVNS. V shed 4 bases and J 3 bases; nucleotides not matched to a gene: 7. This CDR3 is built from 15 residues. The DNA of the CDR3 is TGTGCCAGCAGTGGCCAGTGGGGGGGAACAGATACGCAGTATTTT. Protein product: CASSGQWGGTDTQYF.

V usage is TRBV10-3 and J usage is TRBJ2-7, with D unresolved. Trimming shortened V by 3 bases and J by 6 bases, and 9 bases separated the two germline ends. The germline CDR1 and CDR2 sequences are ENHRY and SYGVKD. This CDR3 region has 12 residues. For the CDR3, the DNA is TGTGCCATCAGTGAATCTACTTTCGAGCAGTACTTC. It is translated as CAISESTFEQYF.

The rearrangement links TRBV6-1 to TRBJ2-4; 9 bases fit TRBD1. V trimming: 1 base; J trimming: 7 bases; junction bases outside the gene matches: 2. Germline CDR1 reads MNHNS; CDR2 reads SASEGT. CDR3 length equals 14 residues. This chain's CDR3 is CASSEVTGGNIQYF. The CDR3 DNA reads TGTGCCAGCAGTGAAGTGACAGGGGGGAACATTCAGTACTTC.

The CDR3 region is CASSLSRTGDSPLHF. The CDR3 DNA reads as TGTGCCAGCAGTTTATCGAGGACAGGGGACTCACCCCTCCACTTT. The J gene is TRBJ1-6, the V gene TRBV27; 9 positions agree with TRBD1. J lost 10 bases, V lost 0 bases, and 4 bases had no gene match. The CDR3 loop spans 15 amino acids. CDR1 and CDR2 from the germline V gene are MNHEY and SMNVEV (reference sequence).

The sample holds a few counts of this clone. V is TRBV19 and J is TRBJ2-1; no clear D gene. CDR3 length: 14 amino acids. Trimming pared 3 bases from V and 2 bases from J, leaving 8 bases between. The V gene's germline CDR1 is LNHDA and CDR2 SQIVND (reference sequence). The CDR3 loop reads CASSMSTAYNEQFF. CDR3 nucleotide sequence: TGTGCCAGTAGTATGAGCACGGCCTACAATGAGCAGTTCTTC.

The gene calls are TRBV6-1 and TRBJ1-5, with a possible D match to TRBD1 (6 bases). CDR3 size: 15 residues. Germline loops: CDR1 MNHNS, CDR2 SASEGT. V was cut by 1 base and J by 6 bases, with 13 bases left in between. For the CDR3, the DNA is TGTGCCAGCAGTGAAGGAAACAGGGCACGTCAGCCCCAGCATTTT. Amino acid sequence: CASSEGNRARQPQHF.

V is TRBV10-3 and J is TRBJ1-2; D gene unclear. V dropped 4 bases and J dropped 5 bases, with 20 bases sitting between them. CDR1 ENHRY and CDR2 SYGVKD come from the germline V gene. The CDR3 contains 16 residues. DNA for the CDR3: TGTGCCATCAGTGGATCCGGCGGGCCGCTACCATATGGCTACACCTTC. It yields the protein CAISGSGGPLPYGYTF.

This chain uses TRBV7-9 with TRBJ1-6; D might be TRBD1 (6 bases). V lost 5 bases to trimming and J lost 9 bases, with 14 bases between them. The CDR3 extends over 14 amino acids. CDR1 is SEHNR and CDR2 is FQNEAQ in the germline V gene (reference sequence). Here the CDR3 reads CASSLTGLGSPLHF. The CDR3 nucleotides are TGTGCCAGCAGCCTTACAGGGTTGGGTTCACCCCTCCACTTT.

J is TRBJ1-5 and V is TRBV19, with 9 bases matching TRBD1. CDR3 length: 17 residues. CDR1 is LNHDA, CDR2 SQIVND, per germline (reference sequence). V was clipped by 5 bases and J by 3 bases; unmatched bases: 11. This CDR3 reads CASSSPGTGLLNQPQHF. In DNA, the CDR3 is TGTGCCAGTAGTTCGCCCGGGACAGGGCTCCTCAATCAGCCCCAGCATTTT.

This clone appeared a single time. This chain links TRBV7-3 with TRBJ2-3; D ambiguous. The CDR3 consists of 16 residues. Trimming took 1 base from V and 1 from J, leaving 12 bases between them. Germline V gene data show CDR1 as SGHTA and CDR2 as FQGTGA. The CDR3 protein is CASSLKGAECTDTQYF. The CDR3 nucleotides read TGTGCCAGCAGCTTAAAAGGCGCGGAGTGCACAGATACGCAGTATTTT.

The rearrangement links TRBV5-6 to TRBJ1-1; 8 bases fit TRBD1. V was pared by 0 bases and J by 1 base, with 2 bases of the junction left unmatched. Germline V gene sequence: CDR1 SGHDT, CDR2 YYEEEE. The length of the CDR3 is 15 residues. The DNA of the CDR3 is TGTGCCAGCAGCTTGGTACAGGGGGGGAACACTGAAGCTTTCTTT. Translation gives CASSLVQGGNTEAFF.

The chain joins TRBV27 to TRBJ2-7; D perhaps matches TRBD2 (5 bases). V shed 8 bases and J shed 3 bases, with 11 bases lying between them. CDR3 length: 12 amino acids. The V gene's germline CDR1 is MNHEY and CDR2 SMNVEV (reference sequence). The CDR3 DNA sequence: TGTGCCAGCCGGGGTCTGGGCTACGAGCAGTACTTC. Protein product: CASRGLGYEQYF.

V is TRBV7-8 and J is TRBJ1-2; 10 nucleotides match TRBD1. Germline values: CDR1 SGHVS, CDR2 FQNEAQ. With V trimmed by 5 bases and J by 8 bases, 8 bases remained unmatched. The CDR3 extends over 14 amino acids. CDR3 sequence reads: CASSLRQGAAGYTF. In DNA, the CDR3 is TGTGCCAGCAGCCTTCGACAGGGGGCCGCGGGCTACACCTTC.

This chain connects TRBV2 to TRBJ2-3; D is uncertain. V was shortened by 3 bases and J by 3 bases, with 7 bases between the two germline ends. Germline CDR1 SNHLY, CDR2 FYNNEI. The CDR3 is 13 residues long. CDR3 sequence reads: CASSDRITDTQYF. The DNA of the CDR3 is TGTGCCAGCAGTGACAGGATAACAGATACGCAGTATTTT.

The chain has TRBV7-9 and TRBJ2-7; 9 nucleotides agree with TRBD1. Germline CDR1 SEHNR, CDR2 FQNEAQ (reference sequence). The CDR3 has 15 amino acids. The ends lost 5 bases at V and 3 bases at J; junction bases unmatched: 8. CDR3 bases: TGTGCCAGCAGCGAAGGGAGGACAGGGGACTACGAGCAGTACTTC. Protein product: CASSEGRTGDYEQYF.

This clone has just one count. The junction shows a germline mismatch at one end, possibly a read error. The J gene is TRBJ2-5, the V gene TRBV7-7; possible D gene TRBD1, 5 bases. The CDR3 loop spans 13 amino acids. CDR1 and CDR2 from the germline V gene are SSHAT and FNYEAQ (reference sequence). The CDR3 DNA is TGTGCTAGCAGCCGCGGCCAGGGTGAGACCCAGTACTTC. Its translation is CASSRGQGETQYF.

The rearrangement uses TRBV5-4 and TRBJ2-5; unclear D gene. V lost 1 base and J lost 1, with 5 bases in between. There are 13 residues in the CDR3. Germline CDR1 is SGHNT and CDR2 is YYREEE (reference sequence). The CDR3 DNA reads TGTGCCAGCAGCTTGCAGTTCCAAGAGACCCAGTACTTC. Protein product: CASSLQFQETQYF.

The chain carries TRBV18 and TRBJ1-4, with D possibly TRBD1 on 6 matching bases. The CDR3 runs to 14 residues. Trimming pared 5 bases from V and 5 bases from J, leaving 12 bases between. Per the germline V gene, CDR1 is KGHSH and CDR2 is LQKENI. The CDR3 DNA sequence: TGTGCCAGCTCAAAGGACAGAGTAAATGAAAAACTGTTTTTT. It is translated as CASSKDRVNEKLFF.

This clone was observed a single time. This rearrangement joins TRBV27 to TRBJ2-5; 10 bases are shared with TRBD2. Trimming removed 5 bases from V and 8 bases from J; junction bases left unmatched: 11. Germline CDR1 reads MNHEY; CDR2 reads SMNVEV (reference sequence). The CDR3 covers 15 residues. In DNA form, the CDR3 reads TGTGCCAGCAGTCGAAGGCTAGCGGGGGCAGTCACCCAGTACTTC. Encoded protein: CASSRRLAGAVTQYF.

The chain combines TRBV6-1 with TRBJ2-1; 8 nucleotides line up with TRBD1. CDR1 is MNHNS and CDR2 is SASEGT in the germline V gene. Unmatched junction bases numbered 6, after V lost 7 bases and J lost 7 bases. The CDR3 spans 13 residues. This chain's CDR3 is CASKWTGRNEQFF. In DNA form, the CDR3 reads TGTGCCAGCAAGTGGACAGGGCGAAATGAGCAGTTCTTC.